The rows below give T cell receptor beta chains drawn from one sample of a study of type 1 regulatory T cells. TCRdb independently ran MiXCR on the reads; one entry per CDR3 protein. The data hold about 97,000 distinct CDR3 sequences, with roughly 31% observed a single time. Specimen: CD4+ T cells, either the whole sample or a sorted fraction (not recorded which). Source of these receptors: a human donor in good health. Each CDR3 is given with its conserved first and last residue. Fields, in order: clone size, D gene, J gene, V gene, CDR3 DNA, CDR3 protein. D genes are given only for firm matches. A clone size is listed for some rows: how often the clone was seen (once, few, many), or a class if it is expanded.

clone_size: NA
d_call: NA
j_call: TRBJ2-7
v_call: TRBV5-5
cdr3_nt: TGTGCCAGCAGCGGCATAGTGGATTACGAGCGGTACTTC
cdr3_aa: CASSGIVDYERYF

clone_size: NA
d_call: TRBD1
j_call: TRBJ1-5
v_call: TRBV15
cdr3_nt: TGTGCCACCAGCAGACCGACCGGGACAGGGGTCTTGGCGGGCAATCAGCCCCAGCATTTT
cdr3_aa: CATSRPTGTGVLAGNQPQHF

clone_size: few
d_call: NA
j_call: TRBJ2-7
v_call: TRBV20-1
cdr3_nt: TGCAGTGCTAGTCCGCCGGGACCCCAATCCTACGAGCAGTACTTC
cdr3_aa: CSASPPGPQSYEQYF

clone_size: NA
d_call: NA
j_call: TRBJ2-7
v_call: TRBV12-3/TRBV12-4
cdr3_nt: TGTGCCAGCAGTTTAACGGCAGGTAGTTTCTACGAGCAGTACTTC
cdr3_aa: CASSLTAGSFYEQYF

clone_size: few
d_call: NA
j_call: TRBJ2-2
v_call: TRBV24-1
cdr3_nt: TGTGCCACCAGTGGCCGGCTGGGGACCGGGGAGCTGTTTTTT
cdr3_aa: CATSGRLGTGELFF

clone_size: NA
d_call: TRBD2
j_call: TRBJ2-2
v_call: TRBV20-1
cdr3_nt: TGCAGTGCTGAGCGGGAGTCGAACACCGGGGAGCTGTTTTTT
cdr3_aa: CSAERESNTGELFF

clone_size: few
d_call: TRBD2
j_call: TRBJ2-7
v_call: TRBV19
cdr3_nt: TGTGCCAGTGCTCAGACTAGCGCCTCCTACGAGCAGTACTTC
cdr3_aa: CASAQTSASYEQYF

clone_size: NA
d_call: NA
j_call: TRBJ1-2
v_call: TRBV20-1
cdr3_nt: TGCAGTGCTAGCGGGGACGGGAACTATGGCTACACCTTC
cdr3_aa: CSASGDGNYGYTF

clone_size: few
d_call: TRBD1
j_call: TRBJ2-1
v_call: TRBV24-1
cdr3_nt: TGTGCCACCAGCCGAACAGGGGGGTCCTACAATGAGCAGTTCTTC
cdr3_aa: CATSRTGGSYNEQFF

clone_size: NA
d_call: TRBD2
j_call: TRBJ2-3
v_call: TRBV5-1
cdr3_nt: TGCGCCAGCAGCTCCGGACTAGCGGGTTCCACAGATACGCAGTATTTT
cdr3_aa: CASSSGLAGSTDTQYF

clone_size: NA
d_call: NA
j_call: TRBJ2-7
v_call: TRBV29-1
cdr3_nt: TGCAGCGGCAGCTCGGGCGGAGAATACGAGCAGTACTTC
cdr3_aa: CSGSSGGEYEQYF

clone_size: few
d_call: NA
j_call: TRBJ2-1
v_call: TRBV5-1
cdr3_nt: TGCGCCAGCAGCGTGACCCTCGGTGAGCAGTTCTTC
cdr3_aa: CASSVTLGEQFF

clone_size: NA
d_call: TRBD1
j_call: TRBJ1-2
v_call: TRBV20-1
cdr3_nt: TGCAGTGCTAGAGATTGGACAGGGGAGACCTTAGGCTATGGCTACACCTTC
cdr3_aa: CSARDWTGETLGYGYTF

clone_size: few
d_call: NA
j_call: TRBJ2-3
v_call: TRBV27
cdr3_nt: TGTGCCAGCAGTTTCCGCACAGATACGCAGTATTTT
cdr3_aa: CASSFRTDTQYF

clone_size: few
d_call: NA
j_call: TRBJ1-1
v_call: TRBV18
cdr3_nt: TGTGCCAGCTCACCAGGGGGATATGGCACTGAAGCTTTCTTT
cdr3_aa: CASSPGGYGTEAFF

clone_size: few
d_call: NA
j_call: TRBJ2-5
v_call: TRBV12-3/TRBV12-4
cdr3_nt: TGTGCCAGCAGTTCCCAAGAGACCCAGTACTTC
cdr3_aa: CASSSQETQYF

clone_size: NA
d_call: TRBD2
j_call: TRBJ2-1
v_call: TRBV7-7
cdr3_nt: TGTGCCAGCAGCTTAGTGGCGGGAGGGCCAAGTGAGCAGTTCTTC
cdr3_aa: CASSLVAGGPSEQFF

clone_size: few
d_call: TRBD2
j_call: TRBJ2-3
v_call: TRBV20-1
cdr3_nt: TGCAGTGCGGAGACTAGCGGGAGGGGAGATACGCAGTATTTT
cdr3_aa: CSAETSGRGDTQYF

clone_size: NA
d_call: TRBD1
j_call: TRBJ2-7
v_call: TRBV6-5
cdr3_nt: TGTGCCAGCAGTCCCTCGGGACAGGCCCCCTACGAGCAGTACTTC
cdr3_aa: CASSPSGQAPYEQYF

clone_size: NA
d_call: NA
j_call: TRBJ1-5
v_call: TRBV12-3/TRBV12-4
cdr3_nt: TGTGCCAGCAGACCAGCAACGGCTGAGAATCAGCCCCAGCATTTT
cdr3_aa: CASRPATAENQPQHF

clone_size: once
d_call: TRBD2
j_call: TRBJ2-7
v_call: TRBV11-2
cdr3_nt: TGTGCCAGCAGCTTAGAAGGCCTAGGGGAGGGCTACGAGCAGTACTTC
cdr3_aa: CASSLEGLGEGYEQYF

clone_size: NA
d_call: TRBD2
j_call: TRBJ2-5
v_call: TRBV19
cdr3_nt: TGTGCCAGTAGAACTAGCGGGCAAGAGACCCAGTACTTC
cdr3_aa: CASRTSGQETQYF

clone_size: NA
d_call: TRBD1
j_call: TRBJ1-1
v_call: TRBV12-3/TRBV12-4
cdr3_nt: TGTGCCAGCCGGTCAGGACAGGCGAACACTGAAGCTTTCTTT
cdr3_aa: CASRSGQANTEAFF

clone_size: NA
d_call: TRBD1
j_call: TRBJ2-7
v_call: TRBV20-1
cdr3_nt: TGCAGTGCCAAAAGGGACAGGGGTTACGAGCAGTACTTC
cdr3_aa: CSAKRDRGYEQYF

clone_size: few
d_call: NA
j_call: TRBJ1-1
v_call: TRBV29-1
cdr3_nt: TGCAGCGTTGGGGGGGGACCATACACTGAAGCTTTCTTT
cdr3_aa: CSVGGGPYTEAFF

clone_size: NA
d_call: NA
j_call: TRBJ1-5
v_call: TRBV5-1
cdr3_nt: TGCGCCAGCAGCTTTGGGGCTGGTCAGCCCCAGCATTTT
cdr3_aa: CASSFGAGQPQHF

clone_size: NA
d_call: NA
j_call: TRBJ2-5
v_call: TRBV7-7
cdr3_nt: TGTGCCAGCAGCTTAAGCCCTAGCAGACAAGAGACCCAGTACTTC
cdr3_aa: CASSLSPSRQETQYF

clone_size: few
d_call: NA
j_call: TRBJ2-2
v_call: TRBV12-5
cdr3_nt: TGTGCTAGTGCTCAGACCGGGGGCAGCCGGCGGGCCGGGGAGCTGTTTTTT
cdr3_aa: CASAQTGGSRRAGELFF

clone_size: NA
d_call: NA
j_call: TRBJ1-1
v_call: TRBV5-4
cdr3_nt: TGTGCCAGCAGCTCACGACTCCTGAACACTGAAGCTTTCTTT
cdr3_aa: CASSSRLLNTEAFF

clone_size: NA
d_call: TRBD1
j_call: TRBJ2-7
v_call: TRBV10-3
cdr3_nt: TGTGCCATCAGTGCCCAAGTTGGGGGACAGGGGTACGAGCAGTACTTC
cdr3_aa: CAISAQVGGQGYEQYF

clone_size: few
d_call: TRBD1
j_call: TRBJ2-7
v_call: TRBV6-5
cdr3_nt: TGTGCCGCTGGACAGGGAGCCTACGAGCAGTACTTC
cdr3_aa: CAAGQGAYEQYF

clone_size: once
d_call: NA
j_call: TRBJ2-1
v_call: TRBV28
cdr3_nt: TGTGCCAGCTCGGATGGGGGTACCTACAATGAGCAGTTCTTC
cdr3_aa: CASSDGGTYNEQFF

clone_size: NA
d_call: TRBD2
j_call: TRBJ2-3
v_call: TRBV12-3/TRBV12-4
cdr3_nt: TGTGCCAGCAGAGCCTTAGCGGGTGGTCCCTCTAGCACAGATACGCAGTATTTT
cdr3_aa: CASRALAGGPSSTDTQYF

clone_size: NA
d_call: NA
j_call: TRBJ2-3
v_call: TRBV12-3/TRBV12-4
cdr3_nt: TGTGCCAGCAGTTGGATTAGCGGAGGAAGAACAGATACGCAGTATTTT
cdr3_aa: CASSWISGGRTDTQYF

clone_size: few
d_call: NA
j_call: TRBJ2-1
v_call: TRBV4-1
cdr3_nt: TGCGCCAGCAGCCAATTTTTTCGGTCAGGGCAGAATGAGCAGTTCTTC
cdr3_aa: CASSQFFRSGQNEQFF

clone_size: NA
d_call: NA
j_call: TRBJ1-1
v_call: TRBV20-1
cdr3_nt: TGCAGTGCTAGCGGGGGTTTCCAGAACACTGAAGCTTTCTTT
cdr3_aa: CSASGGFQNTEAFF

clone_size: few
d_call: NA
j_call: TRBJ2-5
v_call: TRBV7-2
cdr3_nt: TGTGCCAGCAGCTTCGACCCCCTGGAGACCCAGTACTTC
cdr3_aa: CASSFDPLETQYF

clone_size: NA
d_call: NA
j_call: TRBJ1-3
v_call: TRBV5-1
cdr3_nt: TGCGCCAGCAGCTTGGAGGCGGACTCTGGAAACACCATATATTTT
cdr3_aa: CASSLEADSGNTIYF

clone_size: NA
d_call: NA
j_call: TRBJ1-2
v_call: TRBV7-9
cdr3_nt: TGTGCCAGCAGCTTAGATTGGCGCTATGGCTACACCTTC
cdr3_aa: CASSLDWRYGYTF

clone_size: few
d_call: NA
j_call: TRBJ2-1
v_call: TRBV20-1
cdr3_nt: TGCAGTGCTAGGGTTGGGGGGAGTGGCTCCTACAATGAGCAGTTCTTC
cdr3_aa: CSARVGGSGSYNEQFF

clone_size: few
d_call: TRBD1
j_call: TRBJ1-5
v_call: TRBV20-1
cdr3_nt: TGCAGTGCTAGTAGGGGACAGGGCCCAAATCAGCCCCAGCATTTT
cdr3_aa: CSASRGQGPNQPQHF

clone_size: NA
d_call: NA
j_call: TRBJ2-5
v_call: TRBV29-1
cdr3_nt: TGCAGCGTTGGAGAGGGGGGCGCAGAGACCCAGTACTTC
cdr3_aa: CSVGEGGAETQYF

clone_size: few
d_call: NA
j_call: TRBJ2-5
v_call: TRBV5-4
cdr3_nt: TGTGCCAGCCGCCTATCGACTCCTGGAGAGACCCAGTACTTC
cdr3_aa: CASRLSTPGETQYF

clone_size: few
d_call: TRBD1
j_call: TRBJ1-2
v_call: TRBV7-2
cdr3_nt: TGTGCCAGCAGCTTAGCTAGTCCGCGAACGACAGGGAAGATAGACTATGGCTACACCTTC
cdr3_aa: CASSLASPRTTGKIDYGYTF

clone_size: NA
d_call: TRBD2
j_call: TRBJ2-5
v_call: TRBV20-1
cdr3_nt: TGCAGTGCTGGCACTAGCGGCCTTCAAGGGGAGACCCAGTACTTC
cdr3_aa: CSAGTSGLQGETQYF

clone_size: NA
d_call: NA
j_call: TRBJ2-3
v_call: TRBV7-9
cdr3_nt: TGTGCCAGCAGCTTAGCTGCTTGGGCAGATACGCAGTATTTT
cdr3_aa: CASSLAAWADTQYF

clone_size: NA
d_call: NA
j_call: TRBJ1-1
v_call: TRBV27
cdr3_nt: TGTGCCAGCAGTTTATATGGCAGGGAAGCTTTCTTT
cdr3_aa: CASSLYGREAFF

clone_size: NA
d_call: TRBD1
j_call: TRBJ1-2
v_call: TRBV11-2
cdr3_nt: TGTGCCAGCAGCTTAGATCTCGGGACAGCAGCTAACTATGGCTACACCTTC
cdr3_aa: CASSLDLGTAANYGYTF

clone_size: NA
d_call: NA
j_call: TRBJ1-4
v_call: TRBV7-9
cdr3_nt: TGTGCCAGCAGCACAGGGTCCTCGGGAGAAAAACTGTTTTTT
cdr3_aa: CASSTGSSGEKLFF

clone_size: few
d_call: NA
j_call: TRBJ2-2
v_call: TRBV28
cdr3_nt: TGTGCCAGCAGGTCGGCGGGACAAAACACCGGGGAGCTGTTTTTT
cdr3_aa: CASRSAGQNTGELFF

clone_size: few
d_call: TRBD2
j_call: TRBJ2-2
v_call: TRBV3-1
cdr3_nt: TGTGCCAGCAGCCGGCCAGCGGGAGTTATCACCGGGGAGCTGTTTTTT
cdr3_aa: CASSRPAGVITGELFF

clone_size: once
d_call: NA
j_call: TRBJ1-2
v_call: TRBV30
cdr3_nt: TGTGCCTGGAGTGTAGGAACGAGCTACACCTTC
cdr3_aa: CAWSVGTSYTF

clone_size: once
d_call: NA
j_call: TRBJ1-5
v_call: TRBV19
cdr3_nt: TGTGCCAGTAGTATATTAGGAAGTAGCAATCAGCCCCAGCATTTT
cdr3_aa: CASSILGSSNQPQHF

clone_size: NA
d_call: TRBD2
j_call: TRBJ2-1
v_call: TRBV20-1
cdr3_nt: TGCAGTGCTAGGACTATCATAGCGGGAGCCGACTACAATGAGCAGTTCTTC
cdr3_aa: CSARTIIAGADYNEQFF